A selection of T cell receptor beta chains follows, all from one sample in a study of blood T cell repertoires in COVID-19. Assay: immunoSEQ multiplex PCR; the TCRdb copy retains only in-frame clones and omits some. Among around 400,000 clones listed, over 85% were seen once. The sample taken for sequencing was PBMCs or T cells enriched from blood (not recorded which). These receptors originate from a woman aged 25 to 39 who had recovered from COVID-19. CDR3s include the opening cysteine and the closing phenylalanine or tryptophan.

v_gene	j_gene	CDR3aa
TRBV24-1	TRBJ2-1	CATSEGQGARFRNNEQFF
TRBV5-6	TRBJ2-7	CASSLPGLAGTTYEQYF
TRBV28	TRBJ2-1	CATASAVPEQFF
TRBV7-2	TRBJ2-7	CASSLEFPPRGERYEQYF
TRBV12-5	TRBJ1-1	CASGQASQGEAFF
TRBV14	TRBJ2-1	CASSQTVATNYNEQFF
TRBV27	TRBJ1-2	CASSLEGLGNYGYTF
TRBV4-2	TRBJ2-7	CASSLFISPESWEQYF
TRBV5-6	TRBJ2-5	CASSFADGTQYF
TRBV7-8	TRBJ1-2	CASSLESGFGTGIYGYTF
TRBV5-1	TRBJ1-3	CASASGYSGNTIYF
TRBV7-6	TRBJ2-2	CASSLELAGGLAGELFF
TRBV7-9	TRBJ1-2	CASSDTGHQYGYTF
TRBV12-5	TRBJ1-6	CASGLAGNSPLHF
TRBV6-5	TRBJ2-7	CASSYSGTRDYEQYF
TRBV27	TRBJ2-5	CASSSGIGETQYF
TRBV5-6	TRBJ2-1	CASSLGAGAYNEQFF
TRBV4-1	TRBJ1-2	CASSPIGVARFGYTF
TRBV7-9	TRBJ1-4	CASSLDPGQGIEKLFF
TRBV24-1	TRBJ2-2	CATKGASTGELFF
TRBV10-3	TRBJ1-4	CAISETENEKLFF
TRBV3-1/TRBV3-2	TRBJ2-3	CASSRYSGTDTQYF
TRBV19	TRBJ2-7	CARPQLYEQYF
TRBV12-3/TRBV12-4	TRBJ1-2	CASTKQGASPKAF
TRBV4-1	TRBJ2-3	CASSQDVGGSGTDTQYF
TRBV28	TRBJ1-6	CASSPPLQSALHF
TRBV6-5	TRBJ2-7	CASSYRMGQGFDEQYF
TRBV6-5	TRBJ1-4	CASSYGSGGMGEKLFF
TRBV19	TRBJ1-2	CASTGLNYGYTF
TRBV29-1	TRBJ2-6	CSVQGDLSGANVLTF
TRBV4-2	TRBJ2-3	CASSQELATDTQYF
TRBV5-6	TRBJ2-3	CASRYTGGEGTDTQYF
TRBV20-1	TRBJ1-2	CSASEQGVVGGYTF
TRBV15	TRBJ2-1	CATSSGHINNEQFF